This TCR beta chain was recovered during a study of T cell repertoires in cytomegalovirus infection. Study at large: The authors relied on CMV epitopes, both recently identified HLA-C-restricted and well-studied HLA-B-restricted. CMV infection plus the matching HLA type was flagged by public TCR beta signatures. Study-level results: The cumulative frequency of public TCR beta families identified carriers of CMV plus the relevant HLA. HLA-C-restricted CMV clonotypes gave the most frequent clonotype in two of eight donors.

On this clonotype itself: The antigen is unknown.

TCRdb re-called the reads with MiXCR, one entry per CDR3 protein. There are about 160,000 distinct CDR3 sequences in the sample; less than 25% occur only once, and roughly 25% lies in the top ten. V was clipped by 2 bases and J by 0 bases, with 7 bases between them. The CDR3 is made up of 15 amino acids. Material: CD8+ T cells from cultured PBMCs, obtained from culture after CMV antigen stimulation. The sequence came from a human donor in good health (CMV status not recorded). Some clones in this sample may be carry-over from other donors' samples. The chain links TRBV12-3 or TRBV12-4 to TRBJ2-2, with TRBD1 as a possible D gene (5 bases). The CDR3 nucleotides read TGTGCCAGCAGTTTACGGACAACGAACACCGGGGAGCTGTTTTTT. Encoded protein: CASSLRTTNTGELFF.